This T cell receptor beta chain was recorded in a study of post-analysis software for immune sequencing data. Regarding the study as a whole: Elevated frequency relative to controls characterized roughly 5 TRBV segments in patients, TRBV5-6, TRBV5-1 and TRBV20-1 among them. Versus controls, multiple sclerosis patients showed significantly lower diversity (normalized Chao1).

At least ten counts were recorded for this clonotype. Its antigen is not known. Trimming took 8 bases from V and 6 from J; bases not matched to a gene: 5. The CDR3 length is 13 residues. CDR1 and CDR2 (germline): ENHRY, SYGVKD. Unique molecular identifiers had been added to the TCR beta cDNA libraries. TCRdb re-called the PCR reads with MiXCR, one entry per CDR3 protein. The table has some 240,000 distinct CDR3 sequences, 30% to 45% seen once. This chain links TRBV10-3 with TRBJ2-1; TRBD1 agrees at 9 bases. This TCR was sampled from a girl aged 5-17 years with multiple sclerosis. The specimen sequenced was blood. The CDR3 region has the DNA TGTGCCATCGGCGGGACAGGGACCAATGAGCAGTTCTTC. Amino acid sequence: CAIGGTGTNEQFF.